Sequencing of this TCR beta chain was carried out in a study of T cell repertoires in cytomegalovirus infection. Study outcomes and limitations: CMV-specific TCR beta clonotypes restricted by HLA-C were the ones dominating the ex vivo response.

There are many counts of this clonotype. Its specificity is not known. TCRdb re-derived calls from the reads in MiXCR, one entry per CDR3 protein. The sample includes 680,000 or so distinct CDR3 sequences, roughly 30% of them seen just once. This CDR3 has 16 amino acids. The junction had 6 bases not matched to a gene; V was cut back by 3 bases and J by 0 bases. Germline CDR1 is SGHTA and CDR2 is FQGNSA. This chain joins TRBV7-2 and TRBJ2-3, with 7 positions matching TRBD2. The origin of this receptor is a human donor in good health (CMV status not recorded). Some clones in this sample may be carry-over from other donors' samples. The sequenced sample was cultured PBMCs, obtained from culture after CMV antigen stimulation. In DNA, the CDR3 is TGTGCCAGCAGCTTCTACCCGACTAGCAGCACAGATACGCAGTATTTT. Amino acids: CASSFYPTSSTDTQYF.